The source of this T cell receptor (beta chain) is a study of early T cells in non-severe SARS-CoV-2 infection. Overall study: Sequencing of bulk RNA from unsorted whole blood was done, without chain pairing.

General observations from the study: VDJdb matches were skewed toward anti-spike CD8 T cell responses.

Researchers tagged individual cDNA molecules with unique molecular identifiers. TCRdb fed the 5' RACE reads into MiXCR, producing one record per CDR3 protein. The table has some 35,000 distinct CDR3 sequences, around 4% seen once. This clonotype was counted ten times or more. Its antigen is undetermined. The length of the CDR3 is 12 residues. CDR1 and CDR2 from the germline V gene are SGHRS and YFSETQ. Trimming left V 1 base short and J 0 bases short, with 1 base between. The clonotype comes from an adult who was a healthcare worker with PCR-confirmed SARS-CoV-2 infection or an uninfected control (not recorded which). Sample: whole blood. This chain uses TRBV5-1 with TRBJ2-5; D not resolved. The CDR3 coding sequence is TGCGCCAGCAGCTTGAACCAAGAGACCCAGTACTTC. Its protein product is CASSLNQETQYF.